This record covers a single TCR beta chain. Each of the CD4+ naive, central memory, regulatory and stem cell-like memory populations was sorted via CD45RO/CCR7/CD25/CD127/CD95/CD27. This sample stems from a study of beta chain features in type 1 diabetes. Trimming shortened V by 2 bases and J by 6 bases, and 8 bases separated the two germline ends. This CDR3 region has 12 residues. Looked up from germline, CDR1 is SGHRS and CDR2 is YFSETQ. What was sequenced were expressed TCRB transcripts, since all of the isolated RNA had been reverse transcribed. Naive, central memory and regulatory T cell samples produced a mean of about 3.5 million reads. The data were produced by immunoSEQ multiplex PCR, yet TCRdb's version contains in-frame clones alone and is incomplete. This sample has more than 350,000 clones; approximately 10% occur once, and the top ten carry 0.045% to 0.05%.

This clonotype was sampled from a woman aged 18-30 years in good health. The sequenced sample consisted of naive CD4+ T cells from blood. The V and J genes are TRBV5-1 and TRBJ1-2; D remains unclear. The CDR3 spells CASSFPGDGYTF. The DNA for the CDR3 is TGCGCCAGCAGCTTCCCAGGAGATGGCTACACCTTC.